Sequencing of this T cell receptor (beta chain) was carried out in a study of T-cell memory formation after mild COVID-19 (dated by TCRdb to the early 2020s). Broadly, across the study: Most TCR sequence clusters were specific to one of the two donors. The cohort was made up of two young adult volunteers, one female and one male, who were previously healthy. T-cell clones expanding and contracting after mild COVID-19 in two donors were tracked by longitudinal TCRalpha and TCRbeta repertoire sequencing. Broader findings and caveats from the paper: SARS-CoV-2 specificity was not confirmed for the second-wave clones peaking on day 37. Contracting CD4+ clones appeared mostly in the CM and EM memory subsets, whereas CD8+ clones were enriched in EMRA. The study covered only a couple of mild cases, and larger cohorts including severe cases with pre-infection samples were considered necessary. Clones that contracted from day 15 to 85 showed balanced CD4/CD8 phenotypes, whereas a second wave of clones that expanded from day 15 to 37 leaned towards CD4+. Some responding clones were detected in pre-infection memory, which suggested that pre-existing cross-reactive memory T cells had joined the SARS-CoV-2 response.

Ficoll-Paque density gradient centrifugation was the method used to isolate PBMCs. V loses 2 bases, J loses 5 bases, and the germline ends lie 16 bases apart. The CDR3 holds 16 amino acids from the cysteine to the phenylalanine. Only the CDR3 region is kept as DNA, spanning 48 bases read in frame from base 1. Reading the germline V gene gives CDR1 SGHVS and CDR2 FQNEAQ. This clonotype has a handful of counts. The antigen it binds to is not known. No base quality information exists; no much larger clone differs at one position. The sample was run on an Illumina NovaSeq 6000. TCRalpha and TCRbeta cDNA libraries were built by 5'RACE with constant-segment primers, adding sample barcodes and unique molecular identifiers. RNA was extracted from every sample with Trizol reagent. The libraries were amplified in two PCR steps, and the second step added a second sample barcode and Illumina TruSeq adapters. The libraries were sequenced on an Illumina NovaSeq using 2 x 150 bp paired-end reads. In the original analysis: Demultiplexing of reads and collapsing into UMI-guided consensus sequences were performed with migec v1.2.7. Using mixcr v2.1.11, UMI consensuses were aligned to TRA and TRB V and J templates and then assembled into clonotypes. Expanded or contracted clonotypes were those called significant by both edgeR and NoisET, with noise models trained on biological replicates. For edgeR calls, the thresholds were a false discovery rate-adjusted p below 0.01 and a log2 fold-change of 1. As an exploratory analysis of dynamics, max-normalized trajectories of the 1000 most abundant clonotypes were examined with PCA combined with hierarchical clustering. The CD4 or CD8 phenotype of responding clones was assigned using the separately sequenced CD4+ and CD8+ repertoires. The public sequencing data were trimmed at Q25 with fastp and processed into clonotypes with MiXCR by TCRdb, which kept only in-frame beta chains. Every CDR3 protein is listed once, alongside the most common genes and DNA of its rows. TCRdb, not the original authors, processed these V and J calls. The sample table lists around 530,000 distinct CDR3 sequences, about 20% of them with a count of one. The top ten hold roughly 9.1% of the sample.

Sequencing used PBMCs or a T cell subset sorted from them (not recorded which). The V gene is TRBV7-8 and the J gene is TRBJ2-1; the D gene is not confidently resolved. The receptor was isolated from an adult woman who had mild COVID-19 (a few samples of this study predate the infection). The sample titles of this study are shuffled in the database, so cell type and time point are left out; the donor was told from shared clones. CDR3 sequence: CASSLIRSAGNNEQFF. The bases read TGTGCCAGCAGCTTAATTCGTTCGGCCGGAAACAATGAGCAGTTCTTC.